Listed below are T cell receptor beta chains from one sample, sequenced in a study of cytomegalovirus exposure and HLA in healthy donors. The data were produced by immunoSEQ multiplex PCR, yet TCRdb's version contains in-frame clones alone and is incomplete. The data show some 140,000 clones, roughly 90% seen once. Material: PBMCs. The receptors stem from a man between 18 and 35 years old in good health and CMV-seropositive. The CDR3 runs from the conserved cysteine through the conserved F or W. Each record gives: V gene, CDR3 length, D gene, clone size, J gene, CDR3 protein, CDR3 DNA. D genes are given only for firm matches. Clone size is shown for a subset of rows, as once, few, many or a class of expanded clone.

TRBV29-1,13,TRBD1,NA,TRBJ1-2,CSVGTGTNYGYTF,TGCAGCGTTGGGACAGGGACTAACTATGGCTACACCTTC
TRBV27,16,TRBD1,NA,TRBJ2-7,CASSFFGQGAKYEQYF,TGTGCCAGCAGTTTTTTCGGACAGGGGGCAAAATACGAGCAGTACTTC
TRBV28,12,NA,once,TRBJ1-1,CASSWEQAEAFF,TGTGCCAGCAGTTGGGAACAGGCGGAAGCTTTCTTT
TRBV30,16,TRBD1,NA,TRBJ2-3,CARITSGTGGTDTQYF,TGTGCCCGCATCACCTCAGGGACAGGGGGCACAGATACGCAGTATTTT
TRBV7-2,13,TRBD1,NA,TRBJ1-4,CASSLNRGEKLFF,TGTGCCAGCAGTCTGAACAGGGGAGAAAAACTGTTTTTT
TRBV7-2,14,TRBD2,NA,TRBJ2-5,CASSLAGGGETQYF,TGTGCCAGCAGCCTAGCGGGGGGAGGGGAGACCCAGTACTTC
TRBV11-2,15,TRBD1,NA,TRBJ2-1,CASSFGTGSDNEQFF,TGTGCCAGCAGCTTTGGGACAGGGTCCGACAATGAGCAGTTCTTC
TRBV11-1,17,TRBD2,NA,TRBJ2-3,CASSLRTSGGDTDTQYF,TGTGCCAGCAGCTTAAGGACTAGCGGGGGGGACACAGATACGCAGTATTTT
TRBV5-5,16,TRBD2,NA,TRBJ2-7,CASSPGTSGGGYEQYF,TGTGCCAGCAGCCCAGGGACTAGCGGGGGTGGGTACGAGCAGTACTTC
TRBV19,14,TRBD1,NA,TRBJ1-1,CASSWTGSHTEAFF,TGTGCCAGTAGCTGGACAGGGAGTCACACTGAAGCTTTCTTT
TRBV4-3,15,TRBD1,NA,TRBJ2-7,CASSQRQGTPYEQYF,TGCGCCAGCAGCCAAAGACAGGGTACCCCCTACGAGCAGTACTTC
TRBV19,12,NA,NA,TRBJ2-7,CASSIDGVYQYF,TGTGCCAGTAGTATAGATGGAGTCTACCAGTACTTC
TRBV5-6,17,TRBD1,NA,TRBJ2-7,CASSLPSGTGSLNEQYF,TGTGCCAGCAGCTTACCCAGCGGGACAGGGTCTTTGAACGAGCAGTACTTC
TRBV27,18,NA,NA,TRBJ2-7,CASSLSTFPQGPKDEQYF,TGTGCCAGCAGTTTATCGACCTTCCCCCAGGGCCCTAAGGATGAGCAGTACTTC
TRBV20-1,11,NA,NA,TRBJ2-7,CSALTAYEQYF,TGCAGTGCTCTGACTGCCTACGAGCAGTACTTC
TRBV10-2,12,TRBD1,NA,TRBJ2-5,CASLGTVETQYF,TGCGCCAGCTTAGGGACAGTAGAGACCCAGTACTTC
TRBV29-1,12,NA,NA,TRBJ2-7,CSVGDRRNEQYF,TGCAGCGTTGGAGACAGGAGGAACGAGCAGTACTTC
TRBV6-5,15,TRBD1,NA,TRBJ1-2,CASSYARDRSYGYTF,TGTGCCAGCAGTTACGCCCGGGACAGGAGCTATGGCTACACCTTC
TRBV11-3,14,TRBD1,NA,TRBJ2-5,CASSTRQGEETQYF,TGTGCCAGCAGCACCAGACAGGGGGAAGAGACCCAGTACTTC
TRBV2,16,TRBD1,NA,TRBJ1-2,CATQGDRALPAYGYTF,TGTGCCACGCAGGGCGACAGGGCCTTACCTGCGTATGGCTACACCTTC
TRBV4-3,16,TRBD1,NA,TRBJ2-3,CASSQLGTGTTDTQYF,TGCGCCAGCAGCCAACTGGGGACAGGGACCACAGATACGCAGTATTTT
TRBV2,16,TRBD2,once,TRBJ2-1,CASSDPGLAGANEQFF,TGTGCCAGCAGTGACCCCGGACTAGCGGGAGCAAATGAGCAGTTCTTC
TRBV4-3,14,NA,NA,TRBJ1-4,CASSQASRVEKLFF,TGCGCCAGCAGCCAAGCGTCGCGAGTAGAAAAACTGTTTTTT
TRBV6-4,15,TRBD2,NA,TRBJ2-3,CAGLARGFGTDTQYF,TGTGCCGGACTAGCGCGGGGCTTTGGCACAGATACGCAGTATTTT
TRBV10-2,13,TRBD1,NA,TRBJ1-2,CASRTGGDYGYTF,TGCGCCAGCAGGACAGGGGGCGACTATGGCTACACCTTC
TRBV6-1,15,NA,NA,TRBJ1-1,CASPLVAGRLSEAFF,TGTGCCAGCCCCCTAGTAGCGGGAAGGCTATCTGAAGCTTTCTTT
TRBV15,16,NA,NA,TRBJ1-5,CATSRDEGLSNQPQHF,TGTGCCACCAGCAGAGACGAAGGACTTAGCAATCAGCCCCAGCATTTT
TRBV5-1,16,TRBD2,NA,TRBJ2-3,CASSLNSGRYTDTQYF,TGCGCCAGCAGCTTGAATAGCGGGAGGTACACAGATACGCAGTATTTT
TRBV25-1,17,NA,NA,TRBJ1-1,CASSEYGKTGLGTEAFF,TGTGCCAGCAGTGAATATGGTAAAACAGGGCTAGGCACTGAAGCTTTCTTT
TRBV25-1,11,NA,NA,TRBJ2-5,CASRTRETQYF,TGTGCCAGCAGGACTAGGGAGACCCAGTACTTC
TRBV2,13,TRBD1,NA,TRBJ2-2,CASRLDRAGELFF,TGTGCCAGCAGACTCGACAGGGCCGGGGAGCTGTTTTTT
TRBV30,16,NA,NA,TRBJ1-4,CAWSVDESRGMKKLFF,TGTGCCTGGAGTGTAGACGAGTCAAGGGGCATGAAAAAACTGTTTTTT
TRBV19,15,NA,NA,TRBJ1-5,CASSITGQGGQPQHF,TGTGCCAGTAGTATTACAGGGCAAGGGGGTCAGCCCCAGCATTTT